This entry describes one T cell receptor beta chain. Its antigen remains undetermined. The record has no base qualities; no much larger clone is one base away. The germline V gene sets CDR1 to MDHEN and CDR2 to SYDVKM. For this chain, trimming is 5 bases at the V end and 4 bases at the J end, and the number of junction bases without a gene match is 7. Its CDR3 holds 14 amino acids, cysteine through phenylalanine. The retained sequence is limited to the CDR3, 42 bases, with the frame set at the first base. What the time point label conveys for this sample: recipient (host-origin) PBMCs collected before allo-HCT. These data originate in a study of tissue T cells after allogeneic stem cell transplantation (dated by TCRdb to about 2022). About the full investigation: More than 5 adult allo-HCT recipients with steroid-refractory GVHD were prospectively enrolled in a research-autopsy study over a roughly three-year period. Every GVHD patient got a graft from a donor, with four grafts unmodified and three CD34-selected to deplete T cells. Gastrointestinal GVHD was present in all GVHD patients, each of whom received several lines of GVHD-directed therapy, and several of these patients also had skin involvement. For viably preserved blood and marrow, CD3+ T cells were flow-sorted when cell numbers permitted, and smaller samples went directly to DNA extraction. The study profiled TCR beta repertoires in many tissues obtained from research autopsies of patients with and without GVHD, and also in mouse models of GVHD. The human arm was conducted as a prospective observational study, and neither blinding nor randomization was performed. The full study reports these points: Only a few T cell clones appeared in more than one patient, yet motif-based clustering showed tissue-specific repertoire signatures that were shared between patients. In both patients and mice, T cells from blood and spleen covered only a limited part of the TCR repertoire found in tissues. Which tissue TCRs were alloreactive or antigen-specific was not determined in the study, and some of the clones might have been host cells that persisted. Within patients, how anatomically similar tissues were was a major factor shaping TCR repertoire composition, regardless of disease or transplant status. A small and clinically heterogeneous patient cohort was studied, and sampling depth was acknowledged as a limitation.

Libraries were prepared through the immunoSEQ multiplex PCR assay. Adaptive Biotechnologies performed TCRbeta CDR3 sequencing at survey depth and reported CDR3 sequences, V/J genes, productive frequency, and template counts. Amplification of TCR beta CDR3 regions started from genomic DNA instead of RNA. The source study handled its data this way. Jensen-Shannon divergence served to quantify pairwise repertoire overlap between tissues, with 0 meaning identical and 1 meaning complete divergence. Tissues were clustered by single-linkage agglomerative hierarchical clustering of pairwise JSD values and displayed as dendrograms. All patient samples were analyzed with GLIPH2 using simulation_depth 1000, kmer_min_depth 3 and cdr3_length_cutoff 8, and only groups containing more than two unique CDR3s were kept. In a standardized tissue-overlap score, Jaccard GLIPH-group overlap across patients was extrapolated to a standard repertoire size of 1000 clones. To look at how diversity was associated with clinical or experimental variables, linear mixed-effect models were used, with tissue treated as a fixed effect and individual treated as a random effect. TCRdb retrieved this table from immuneACCESS and kept in-frame rearrangements only. Not all clones are present; in checked studies, unresolved V genes account for under half, and no reason is known for the remainder. V and J calls plus clone size are reproduced from that table; the DNA served to infer D and trimming. This sample comprises more than 20,000 clones, about 89% of them detected only once. The ten largest clones take up 1.5% to 2% of the sample.

This sample comprised blood, obtained before transplantation. This sequence originates from a male donor aged 60 or over who later had graft-versus-host disease after an allogeneic stem cell transplant. This chain joins TRBV28 to TRBJ2-7, and TRBD1 aligns with 8 junction nucleotides. At the DNA level, the sequence is TGTGCCAGCAGTCCATCGGGACAGGTTTACGAGCAGTACTTC. This yields the protein CASSPSGQVYEQYF.